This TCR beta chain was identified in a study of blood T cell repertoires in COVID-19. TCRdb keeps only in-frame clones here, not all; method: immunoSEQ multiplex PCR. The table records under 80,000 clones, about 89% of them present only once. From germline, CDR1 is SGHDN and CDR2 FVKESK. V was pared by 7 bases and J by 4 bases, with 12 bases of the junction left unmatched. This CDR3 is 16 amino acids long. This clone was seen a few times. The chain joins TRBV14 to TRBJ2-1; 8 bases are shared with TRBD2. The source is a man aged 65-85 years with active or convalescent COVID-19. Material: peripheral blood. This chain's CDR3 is CASTYLGGLVYNEQFF. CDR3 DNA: TGTGCCAGCACCTACCTGGGGGGACTAGTTTACAATGAGCAGTTCTTC. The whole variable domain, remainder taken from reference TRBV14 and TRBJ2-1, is EAGVTQFPSHSVIEKGQTVTLRCDPISGHDNLYWYRRVMGKEIKFLLHFVKESKQDESGMPNNRFLAERTGGTYSTLKVQPAELEDSGVYFCASTYLGGLVYNEQFFGPGTRLTVL.